This T cell receptor (beta chain) was identified during a study of patients and donors after allogeneic stem cell transplantation. This clonotype was found many times. Germline V lookup: CDR1 ENHRY, CDR2 SYGVKD. V was cut by 6 bases and J by 0 bases, with 9 bases left in between. The CDR3 loop spans 14 amino acids. TCRdb itself ran the RT-PCR reads through MiXCR, one entry per CDR3 protein. The sample shows over 350,000 distinct CDR3 sequences, approximately 16% of them seen only once. The sequenced sample was blood, either unsorted or a sorted T cell fraction (not recorded which). This clonotype originated in a human donor who was either an allogeneic HSCT recipient or a stem cell or donor lymphocyte infusion donor (not recorded which). It is not recorded whose cells these are; they may come from a transplant donor. J is TRBJ1-5 and V is TRBV10-3, with unresolved D. CDR3 loop: CAISGRNSNQPQHF. The CDR3 bases are TGTGCCATCAGCGGGCGTAATAGCAATCAGCCCCAGCATTTT.